Here is one T cell receptor (beta chain) with its context. Its target is unknown. This same CDR3 is encoded by further DNA sequences in the sample. Only four of the eight donors provided a 0.5-1 mL blood sample. Trimming pared 0 bases from V and 0 bases from J, leaving 2 bases between. The germline V gene has CDR1 MNHNS and CDR2 SASEGT. The CDR3 loop spans 13 amino acids. This sample was taken from a study of human thymus T cells. Study-level findings and limits: Blood and thymic repertoires both appeared biased in V and J gene usage.

Assay used: immunoSEQ multiplex PCR; TCRdb lists only in-frame clones, some missing. This sample has about 60,000 clones, with 85% to 95% found just once. The sample comprised blood. The origin of this receptor is a boy under three years old with a congenital heart defect but otherwise immunologically healthy. This chain uses TRBV6-1 with TRBJ1-1; unclear D gene. CDR3 amino acids: CASSEALNTEAFF. CDR3 DNA sequence: TGTGCCAGCAGTGAAGCTTTGAACACTGAAGCTTTCTTT.